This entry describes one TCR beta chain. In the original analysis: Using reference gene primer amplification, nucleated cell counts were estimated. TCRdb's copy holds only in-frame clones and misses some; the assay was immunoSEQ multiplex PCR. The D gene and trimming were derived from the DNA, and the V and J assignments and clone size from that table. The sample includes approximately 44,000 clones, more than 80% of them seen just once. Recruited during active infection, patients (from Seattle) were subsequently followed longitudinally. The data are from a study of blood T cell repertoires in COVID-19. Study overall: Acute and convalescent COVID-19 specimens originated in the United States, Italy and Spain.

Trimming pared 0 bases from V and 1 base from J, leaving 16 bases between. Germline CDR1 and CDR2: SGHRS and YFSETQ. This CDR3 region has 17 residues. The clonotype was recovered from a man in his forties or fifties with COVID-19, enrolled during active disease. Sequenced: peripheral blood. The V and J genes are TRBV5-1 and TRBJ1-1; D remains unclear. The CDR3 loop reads CASSLGGSPNANTEAFF. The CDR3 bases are TGCGCCAGCAGCTTGGGCGGGTCCCCTAACGCGAACACTGAAGCTTTCTTT.